Following are 5 T cell receptor beta chains from one sample sequenced in a study of T cells expressing NK-cell markers. TCRdb reanalyzed the 5' RACE reads and collapses them to one entry per CDR3 protein, without DNA. The table for this sample gives about 260,000 distinct CDR3 sequences. Specimen: blood T cells: a sorted CD56 or NKG2C T cell subset, CD4+ or CD8+ T cells, or bulk PBMC T cells (not recorded which). The receptor source for this set is a man between 18 and 29 years old in good health.

The chain is built from TRBV7-2 and TRBJ2-7. The CDR3 spans 15 residues. Per the germline V gene, CDR1 is SGHTA and CDR2 is FQGNSA. CDR3 sequence: CASSLTPSDSYEQYF.

The CDR3 loop reads CATSVDGNSNQPQHF. J is TRBJ1-5 and V is TRBV15. The CDR3 has 15 residues. Germline V CDR1 and CDR2: LNHNV, YYDKDF (reference sequence).

The rearrangement links TRBV12-3 or TRBV12-4 to TRBJ2-1; TCRdb picks TRBD2, but there is no DNA to check that call. This CDR3 is 14 amino acids long. CDR3: CASSLGLADREQFF.

The chain couples TRBV12-3 or TRBV12-4 to TRBJ2-1; the TCRdb call, TRBD1, lacks DNA for checking. The CDR3 runs to 20 residues. The chain's CDR3 is CASSRRGQGSTRRDYNEQFF.

This chain uses TRBV18 with TRBJ2-5; the TRBD2 assignment by TCRdb is unverifiable without DNA. This CDR3 spans 14 amino acids. Germline V gene lookup returns CDR1 KGHSH and CDR2 LQKENI. The CDR3 protein is CASSPGTPQETQYF.